This T cell receptor (beta chain) originates from a study of molecular identifiers for immune sequencing clone quantification. Across the study: Sequencing covered four of five parts into which replicate RNA from roughly 18,000 or 92,000 naive CD8 cells was split.

One entry per CDR3 protein results from TCRdb running MiXCR on the PCR reads. The sample records 400,000 to 600,000 distinct CDR3 sequences, 20% to 25% being singletons. Input for naive CD8 libraries was roughly 20,000 to 1,000,000 sorted cells; the RNA fraction used was 10%, 30% or 50%. With 0 bases removed from V and 1 base from J, the gap between germline ends came to 16 bases. This CDR3 is 17 amino acids long. The germline V gene has CDR1 LGHNA and CDR2 YSLEER. This clonotype was seen a handful of times. The chain joins TRBV4-3 to TRBJ2-7, with D tentatively TRBD1 or TRBD2 (6 bases each). The receptor was derived from a human donor in good health. Some libraries in this study had Jurkat cell RNA spiked in. Sequencing was done on a sample of naive CD8+ T cells from blood, with Jurkat cell RNA spiked in. Subset of the sample: FACS-sorted CD8+CD4-CCR7+CD45RA+ naive T cells. DNA for the CDR3: TGCGCCAGCAGCCAAGATGGGGCGGGGACAAGGTCCTACGAGCAGTACTTC. Protein sequence: CASSQDGAGTRSYEQYF.